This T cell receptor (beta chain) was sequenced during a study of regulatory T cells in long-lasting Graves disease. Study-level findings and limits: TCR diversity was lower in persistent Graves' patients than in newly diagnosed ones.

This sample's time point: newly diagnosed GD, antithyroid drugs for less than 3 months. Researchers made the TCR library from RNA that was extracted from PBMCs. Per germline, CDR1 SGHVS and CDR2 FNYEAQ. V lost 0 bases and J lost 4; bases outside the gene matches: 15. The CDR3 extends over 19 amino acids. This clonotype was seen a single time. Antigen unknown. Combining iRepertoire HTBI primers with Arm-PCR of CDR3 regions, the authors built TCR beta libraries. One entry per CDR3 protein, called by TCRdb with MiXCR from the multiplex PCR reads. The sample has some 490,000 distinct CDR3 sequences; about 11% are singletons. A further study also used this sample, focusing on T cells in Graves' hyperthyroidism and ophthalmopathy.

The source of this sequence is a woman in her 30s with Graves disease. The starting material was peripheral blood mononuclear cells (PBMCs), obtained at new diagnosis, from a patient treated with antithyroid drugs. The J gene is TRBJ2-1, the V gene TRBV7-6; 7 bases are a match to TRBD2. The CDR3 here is CASSLALSGTHTRYNEQFF. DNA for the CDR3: TGTGCCAGCAGCTTAGCGCTAAGCGGGACTCATACTCGGTACAATGAGCAGTTCTTC.